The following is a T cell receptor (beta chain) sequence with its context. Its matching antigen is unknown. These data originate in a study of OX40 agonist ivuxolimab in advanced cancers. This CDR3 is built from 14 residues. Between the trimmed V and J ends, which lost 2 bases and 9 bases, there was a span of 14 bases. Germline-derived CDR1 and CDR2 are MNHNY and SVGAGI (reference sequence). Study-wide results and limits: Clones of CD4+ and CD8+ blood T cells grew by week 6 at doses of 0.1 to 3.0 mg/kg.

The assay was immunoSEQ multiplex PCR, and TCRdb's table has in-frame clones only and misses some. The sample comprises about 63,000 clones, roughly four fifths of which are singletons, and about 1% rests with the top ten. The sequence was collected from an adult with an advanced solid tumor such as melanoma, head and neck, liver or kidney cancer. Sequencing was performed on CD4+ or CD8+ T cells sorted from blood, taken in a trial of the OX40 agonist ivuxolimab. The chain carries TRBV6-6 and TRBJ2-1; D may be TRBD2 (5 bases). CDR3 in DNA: TGTGCCAGCAGTTACGATTTGGCCCTAGCTGAGCAGTTCTTC. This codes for CASSYDLALAEQFF.